The TCR beta chain described here comes from a study of blood T cell repertoires in COVID-19. For the study at large: Whether acute or convalescent, the COVID-19 samples came from the United States, Italy and Spain. The analysed material was cDNA or gDNA that came from T cells, B-cell-depleted T cells, or PBMCs.

Original handling: Cell counts per sample came from amplifying reference gene primers. Method: immunoSEQ multiplex PCR; TCRdb's copy keeps in-frame clones and lacks some. Clone size and V and J calls were adopted from that table, with D and trimming inferred from the DNA. The sample has under 200,000 clones; about 89% are singletons. This CDR3 region has 13 residues. The V end lost 3 bases, the J end lost 3 bases, and 3 bases lay between the germline ends. Germline loops: CDR1 MNHEY, CDR2 SMNVEV (reference sequence). The chain couples TRBV27 to TRBJ2-6; D ambiguous. Sequenced material: peripheral blood. The receptor was derived from a man aged 40-49 years with active or convalescent COVID-19. CDR3 region: CASSFGGANVLTF. CDR3 sequence (DNA): TGTGCCAGCAGTTTCGGTGGGGCCAACGTCCTGACTTTC.